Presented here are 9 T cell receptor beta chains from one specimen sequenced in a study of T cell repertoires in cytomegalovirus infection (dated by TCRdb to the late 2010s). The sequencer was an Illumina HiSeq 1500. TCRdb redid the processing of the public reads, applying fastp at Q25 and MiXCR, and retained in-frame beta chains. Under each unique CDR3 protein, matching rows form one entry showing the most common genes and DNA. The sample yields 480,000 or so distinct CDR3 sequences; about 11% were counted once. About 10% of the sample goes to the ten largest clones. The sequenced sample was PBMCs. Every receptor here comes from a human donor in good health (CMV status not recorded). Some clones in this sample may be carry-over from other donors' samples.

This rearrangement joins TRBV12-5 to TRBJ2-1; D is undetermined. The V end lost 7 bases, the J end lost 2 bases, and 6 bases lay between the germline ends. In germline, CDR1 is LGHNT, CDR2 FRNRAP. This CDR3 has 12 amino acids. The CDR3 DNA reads TGTGCTAGTGAGCAGACCTACAATGAGCAGTTCTTC. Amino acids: CASEQTYNEQFF.

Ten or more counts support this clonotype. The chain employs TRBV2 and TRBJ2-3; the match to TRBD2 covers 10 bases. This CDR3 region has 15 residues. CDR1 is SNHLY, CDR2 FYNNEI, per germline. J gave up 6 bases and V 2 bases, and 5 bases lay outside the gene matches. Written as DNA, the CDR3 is TGTGCCAGCAGTGAACTAGCGGGGGCGGGGGATACGCAGTATTTT. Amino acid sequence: CASSELAGAGDTQYF.

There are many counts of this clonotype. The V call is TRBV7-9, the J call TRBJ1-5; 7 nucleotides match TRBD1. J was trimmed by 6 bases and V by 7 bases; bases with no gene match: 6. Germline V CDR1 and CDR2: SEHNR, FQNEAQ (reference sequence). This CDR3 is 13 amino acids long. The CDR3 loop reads CASNREGAQPQHF. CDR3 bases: TGTGCCAGCAACCGGGAGGGGGCTCAGCCCCAGCATTTT.

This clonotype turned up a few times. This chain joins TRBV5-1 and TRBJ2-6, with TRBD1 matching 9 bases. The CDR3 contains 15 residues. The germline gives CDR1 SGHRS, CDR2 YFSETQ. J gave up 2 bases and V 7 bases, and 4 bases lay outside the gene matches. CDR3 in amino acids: CASDWTGAGANVLTF. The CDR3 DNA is TGCGCCAGCGATTGGACAGGGGCTGGGGCCAACGTCCTGACTTTC.

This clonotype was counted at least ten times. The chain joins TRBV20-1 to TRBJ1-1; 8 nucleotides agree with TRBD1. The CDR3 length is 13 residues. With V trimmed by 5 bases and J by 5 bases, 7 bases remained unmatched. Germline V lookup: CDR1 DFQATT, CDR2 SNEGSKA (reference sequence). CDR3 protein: CSASTGGWTEAFF. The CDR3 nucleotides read TGCAGTGCTTCTACAGGGGGGTGGACTGAAGCTTTCTTT.

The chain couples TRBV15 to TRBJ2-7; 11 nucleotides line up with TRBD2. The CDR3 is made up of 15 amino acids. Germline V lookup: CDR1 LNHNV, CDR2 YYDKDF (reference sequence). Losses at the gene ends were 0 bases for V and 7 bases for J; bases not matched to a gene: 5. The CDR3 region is CATSRDIAGGREQYF. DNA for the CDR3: TGTGCCACCAGCAGAGATATAGCGGGAGGGCGAGAGCAGTACTTC.

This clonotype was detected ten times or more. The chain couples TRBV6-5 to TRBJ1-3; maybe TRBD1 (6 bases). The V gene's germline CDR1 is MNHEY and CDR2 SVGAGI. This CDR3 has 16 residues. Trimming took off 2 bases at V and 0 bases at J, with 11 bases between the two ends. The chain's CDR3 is CASSYSRQASGNTIYF. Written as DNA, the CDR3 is TGTGCCAGCAGTTACAGTCGACAGGCCTCTGGAAACACCATATATTTT.

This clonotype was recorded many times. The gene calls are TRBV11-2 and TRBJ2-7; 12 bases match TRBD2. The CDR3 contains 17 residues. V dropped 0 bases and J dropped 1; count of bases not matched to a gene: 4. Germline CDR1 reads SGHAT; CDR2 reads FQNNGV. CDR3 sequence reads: CASSLETSGSLSYEQYF. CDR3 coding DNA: TGTGCCAGCAGCTTAGAGACTAGCGGGAGTCTTTCCTACGAGCAGTACTTC.

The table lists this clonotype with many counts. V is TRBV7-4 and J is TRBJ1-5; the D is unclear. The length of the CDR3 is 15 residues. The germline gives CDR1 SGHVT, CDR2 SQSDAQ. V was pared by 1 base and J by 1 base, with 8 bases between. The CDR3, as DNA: TGTGCCAGCAGCTTAGTGCACGGAAGCAATCAGCCCCAGCATTTT. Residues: CASSLVHGSNQPQHF.